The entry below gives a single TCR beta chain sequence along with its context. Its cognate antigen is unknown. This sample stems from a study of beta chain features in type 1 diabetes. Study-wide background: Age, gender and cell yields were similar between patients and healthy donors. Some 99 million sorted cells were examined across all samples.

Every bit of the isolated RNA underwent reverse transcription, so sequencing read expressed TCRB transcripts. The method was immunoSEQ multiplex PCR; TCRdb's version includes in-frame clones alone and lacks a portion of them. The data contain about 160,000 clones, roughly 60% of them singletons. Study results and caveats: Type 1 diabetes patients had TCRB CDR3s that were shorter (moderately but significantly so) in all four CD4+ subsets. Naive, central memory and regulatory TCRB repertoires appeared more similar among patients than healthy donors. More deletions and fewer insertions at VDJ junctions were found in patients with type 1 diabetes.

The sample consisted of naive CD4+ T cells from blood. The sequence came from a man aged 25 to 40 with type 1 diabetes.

The CDR3 reads CASSRRGKTGNSNEQYF. CDR3 coding DNA: TGTGCCAGCAGCCGTAGGGGTAAGACAGGGAATTCAAACGAGCAGTACTTC. The chain is built from TRBV13 and TRBJ2-7, with TRBD1 matching over 7 bases. With 5 bases clipped from V and 5 bases from J, the junction kept 18 bases outside the gene matches. CDR3 length: 17 amino acids. In germline, CDR1 is PRHDT, CDR2 FYEKMQ (reference sequence).